This T cell receptor beta chain was captured in a study of T cells in Graves' hyperthyroidism and ophthalmopathy. Study outcomes and limitations: The model's output predicted ophthalmopathy at a median of about 5.9 months prior to onset. Most thyroid-expanded clonotypes above 0.001 were also found in blood.

From germline, CDR1 is SGDLS and CDR2 YYNGEE. The CDR3 covers 11 residues. V dropped 3 bases and J dropped 8 bases, with 8 bases sitting between them. This clonotype has ten or more counts. The antigen is unknown. Clinical symptoms, serum thyroxine, TRAb, thyroid ultrasound and orbital computed tomography informed diagnoses. The TCR beta CDR3 regions underwent amplification using RNA transcripts as the source. RT-PCR in the first round (using the HTBI primer set) targeted the TCR CDR3. From the multiplex PCR reads, TCRdb called clonotypes with MiXCR, one entry per CDR3 protein. The table records hundreds of thousands of distinct CDR3 sequences, less than 45% of them present only once.

Sequencing used peripheral blood or thyroid tissue (not recorded which). This clonotype was sampled from an adult man with Graves' disease, either hyperthyroidism or ophthalmopathy (not recorded which). This sequence joins TRBV9 and TRBJ1-2; D possibly corresponds to TRBD1 (5 bases). CDR3 in amino acids: CASSEGLGYTF. Written as DNA, the CDR3 is TGTGCCAGCAGCGAGGGGTTGGGCTACACCTTC.